The next 22 T cell receptor beta chains were all read from a single sample in a study of T cells in Graves' hyperthyroidism and ophthalmopathy. Amplification targeted TCR beta CDR3 regions from RNA transcripts. The study used the HTBI primer set for a first-round RT-PCR of the TCR CDR3. One entry per CDR3 protein, called by TCRdb with MiXCR from the multiplex PCR reads. In the table there are 200,000 to 250,000 distinct CDR3 sequences, around 20% of which are singletons. Sequences were obtained from blood. The receptors here all came from a man between 35 and 55 years old with Graves' hyperthyroidism.

The table lists this clonotype with many counts. This sequence joins TRBV11-2 and TRBJ2-7; D uncertain. In germline, CDR1 is SGHAT, CDR2 FQNNGV. The V end lost 2 bases, the J end lost 0 bases, and 5 bases lay between the germline ends. The CDR3 totals 13 residues. CDR3 protein: CASSLWLSYEQYF. CDR3 DNA: TGTGCCAGCAGCTTATGGCTCTCCTACGAGCAGTACTTC.

In its sample, this clonotype was seen many times. This chain links TRBV20-1 with TRBJ2-1; TRBD2 matches at 9 bases. The CDR3 loop spans 14 amino acids. The germline CDR1 and CDR2 sequences are DFQATT and SNEGSKA (reference sequence). The V and J ends lost 3 bases and 4 bases, in that order; junction bases with no gene match: 4. CDR3 amino acids: CSASMTSGYNEQFF. The CDR3 DNA follows: TGCAGTGCTAGTATGACTAGCGGTTACAATGAGCAGTTCTTC.

J is TRBJ1-5 and V is TRBV7-9; perhaps TRBD1 as D (6 bases). Germline V gene data show CDR1 as SEHNR and CDR2 as FQNEAQ (reference sequence). Trimming removed 4 bases at V and 8 bases at J, with 12 bases between. This CDR3 has 13 residues. CDR3 in amino acids: CASSSDSFKPQHF. Here the CDR3 DNA reads TGTGCCAGCAGCTCGGACAGTTTCAAGCCCCAGCATTTT.

This clonotype was counted many times. The chain couples TRBV6-1 to TRBJ2-5, with 8 bases fitting TRBD1. CDR1 is MNHNS, CDR2 SASEGT, per germline. CDR3 length: 15 residues. V lost 2 bases and J lost 3; bases outside the gene matches: 5. The CDR3 here is CASSEPGQGKETQYF. The CDR3 nucleotides read TGTGCCAGCAGTGAACCAGGACAGGGAAAAGAGACCCAGTACTTC.

The chain carries TRBV29-1 and TRBJ2-1; the D is unclear. This CDR3 is built from 12 residues. Trimming left V 7 bases short and J 8 bases short, with 15 bases between. CDR1 and CDR2 (germline): SQVTM, ANQGSEA. This chain's CDR3 is CSGILGLDEQFF. As DNA, the CDR3 is TGCAGCGGTATTTTGGGTTTGGATGAGCAGTTCTTC.

The V and J genes are TRBV7-6 and TRBJ1-4; D may be TRBD1 (6 bases). Trimming shortened V by 5 bases and J by 0 bases, and 10 bases separated the two germline ends. CDR3 size: 15 residues. Germline CDR1 is SGHVS and CDR2 is FNYEAQ. CDR3 coding DNA: TGTGCCAGCAGCCCTTGGACAGCAACTAATGAAAAACTGTTTTTT. Its translation: CASSPWTATNEKLFF.

Notes on this clonotype: One end of the junction fails to match germline, which may point to a read error. The chain carries TRBV6-1 and TRBJ1-6; no definite D call. The CDR3 extends over 13 amino acids. Germline V gene data show CDR1 as MNHNS and CDR2 as SASEGT. CDR3 nucleotides: TGTGCCAGCAGAGAAGACACTAATTCACCCCTCCACTTT. Translating gives CASREDTNSPLHF.

This clonotype has ten or more counts. This rearrangement joins TRBV27 to TRBJ2-3; 8 bases line up with TRBD2. The CDR3 is made up of 17 amino acids. V was pared by 5 bases and J by 1 base, with 11 bases of the junction left unmatched. CDR1 is MNHEY and CDR2 is SMNVEV in the germline V gene (reference sequence). CDR3 nucleotides: TGTGCCAGCAGTCCTCCCTCTGAGCGGGGGCGCACAGATACGCAGTATTTT. Its protein product is CASSPPSERGRTDTQYF.

The genes are TRBV20-1 and TRBJ2-1, with D unresolved. Germline V gene lookup returns CDR1 DFQATT and CDR2 SNEGSKA (reference sequence). V was pared by 5 bases and J by 3 bases, with 5 bases between. This CDR3 spans 11 amino acids. The CDR3 sequence: CSAHVYNEQFF. In DNA, the CDR3 is TGCAGTGCTCACGTCTACAATGAGCAGTTCTTC.

The chain links TRBV7-9 to TRBJ1-1; 7 nucleotides line up with TRBD1. The trim removed 4 bases at V and 1 base at J, leaving 6 bases unmatched. The germline V gene has CDR1 SEHNR and CDR2 FQNEAQ (reference sequence). This CDR3 spans 15 amino acids. The CDR3, as DNA: TGTGCCAGCAGCTCACCCGGGACAGAGAACACTGAAGCTTTCTTT. As protein: CASSSPGTENTEAFF.

The table lists this clonotype with many counts. The V gene is TRBV30, the J gene TRBJ2-5; D is unclear. Germline V CDR1 and CDR2: GTSNPN, SVGIG (reference sequence). V was clipped by 3 bases and J by 5 bases, with 7 bases between them. The length of the CDR3 is 11 residues. Here the CDR3 reads CAWRSGETQYF. CDR3 nucleotides: TGTGCCTGGAGATCTGGGGAGACCCAGTACTTC.

This clonotype was observed at least ten times. The gene calls are TRBV6-2 or TRBV6-3 and TRBJ1-1; TRBD1 agrees at 7 bases. After removal of 6 bases from V and 4 bases from J, the junction contained 5 bases not matched to a gene. The CDR3 covers 13 residues. CDR1 MNHEY and CDR2 SVGEGT come from the germline V gene. For the CDR3, the DNA is TGTGCCAGCAGGGAGGGGGCGAGCACTGAAGCTTTCTTT. This codes for CASREGASTEAFF.

This clonotype was observed at least ten times. The chain links TRBV20-1 to TRBJ2-5; TRBD1 might be the D (6 bases). The CDR3 length is 14 residues. Per the germline V gene, CDR1 is DFQATT and CDR2 is SNEGSKA (reference sequence). V lost 6 bases, J lost 5 bases, and 19 bases lay in between. CDR3 DNA sequence: TGCAGTGCCACCACAGGGATTGGGGCCGAGACCCAGTACTTC. It codes for CSATTGIGAETQYF.

The V call is TRBV6-2 or TRBV6-3, the J call TRBJ1-5; the match to TRBD1 covers 8 bases. The CDR3 extends over 17 amino acids. V lost 0 bases to trimming and J lost 1 base; unmatched junction nucleotides: 5. Germline V gene sequence: CDR1 MNHEY, CDR2 SVGEGT. CDR3 nucleotides: TGTGCCAGCAGTTACTCACAGGGGGGAAGAAGCAATCAGCCCCAGCATTTT. It yields the protein CASSYSQGGRSNQPQHF.

V is TRBV5-1 and J is TRBJ2-3, with D tentatively TRBD2 (5 bases). Germline CDR1 reads SGHRS; CDR2 reads YFSETQ. CDR3 length: 11 amino acids. Trimming shortened V by 3 bases and J by 6 bases, and 5 bases separated the two germline ends. The CDR3 spells CASSSGDTQYF. The CDR3 nucleotides are TGCGCCAGCAGCTCGGGGGATACGCAGTATTTT.

Many counts were recorded for this clonotype. The chain has TRBV5-8 and TRBJ1-1; the D gene is possibly TRBD1 (5 bases). Trimming took off 0 bases at V and 8 bases at J, with 14 bases between the two ends. The CDR3 sequence is 14 residues long. Germline V lookup: CDR1 SGHTS, CDR2 YDEGEE. CDR3 DNA: TGTGCCAGCAGCTTGGGGGGGTATGGGAGCGAAGCTTTCTTT. Its protein product is CASSLGGYGSEAFF.

This clonotype was seen ten or more times. This rearrangement joins TRBV7-2 to TRBJ2-7, with D unresolved. This CDR3 comprises 14 residues. The V gene lost 1 base and the J gene lost 3 bases, with 10 bases spanning the gap. Germline values: CDR1 SGHTA, CDR2 FQGNSA. In DNA form, the CDR3 reads TGTGCCAGCAGCTTAGGGTTGCAGCTCTACGAGCAGTACTTC. Translating it yields CASSLGLQLYEQYF.

In its sample, this clonotype was seen many times. This chain uses TRBV7-9 with TRBJ2-5; D may be TRBD2 (5 bases). The V gene's germline CDR1 is SEHNR and CDR2 FQNEAQ (reference sequence). The CDR3 extends over 16 amino acids. The V end lost 1 base, the J end lost 4 bases, and 16 bases lay between the germline ends. In DNA, the CDR3 is TGTGCCAGCAGCTTAGGGAGCCAGCTCGGAGGAGAGACCCAGTACTTC. Translation gives CASSLGSQLGGETQYF.

This clonotype is medium-sized within its sample. The chain is built from TRBV7-2 and TRBJ2-3, with D perhaps being TRBD1 or TRBD2 (7 bases each). Germline lookup yields CDR1 SGHTA and CDR2 FQGNSA. The CDR3 loop spans 15 amino acids. V shed 4 bases and J shed 7 bases, with 18 bases lying between them. The CDR3 here is CASSSGGAGSNTQYF. The CDR3 nucleotides read TGTGCCAGCAGCTCAGGGGGGGCAGGGTCGAATACGCAGTATTTT.

The sample holds many counts of this clonotype. V is TRBV7-2 and J is TRBJ2-5; 9 bases are shared with TRBD2. The CDR3 runs 15 residues. J lost 1 base, V lost 5 bases, and 5 bases had no gene match. Germline loops: CDR1 SGHTA, CDR2 FQGNSA. CDR3 nucleotide sequence: TGTGCCAGCAGCAAGGCTAGCGGGACCCAAGAGACCCAGTACTTC. Translating it yields CASSKASGTQETQYF.

This clonotype showed up many times. The J gene is TRBJ1-6, the V gene TRBV20-1; no clear D. The germline V gene encodes CDR1 DFQATT and CDR2 SNEGSKA (reference sequence). The CDR3 spans 15 residues. V was clipped by 3 bases and J by 4 bases, with 13 bases between them. This CDR3 reads CSARGDGHYNSPLHF. The CDR3 bases are TGCAGTGCTAGGGGTGATGGCCATTATAATTCACCCCTCCACTTT.

Worth noting for this clonotype: A much larger clone lies one base from this, so it may be a read error. The CDR3: CASRTGGPQETQYF. In DNA form, the CDR3 reads TGTGCCAGCAGGACTGGAGGCCCCCAAGAGACCCAGTACTTC. This chain uses TRBV6-1 with TRBJ2-5; D is possibly TRBD2 (5 bases). This CDR3 is 14 amino acids long. CDR1 and CDR2 (germline): MNHNS, SASEGT. The ends were cut back, 6 bases at V and 1 base at J, with 12 bases in the middle.